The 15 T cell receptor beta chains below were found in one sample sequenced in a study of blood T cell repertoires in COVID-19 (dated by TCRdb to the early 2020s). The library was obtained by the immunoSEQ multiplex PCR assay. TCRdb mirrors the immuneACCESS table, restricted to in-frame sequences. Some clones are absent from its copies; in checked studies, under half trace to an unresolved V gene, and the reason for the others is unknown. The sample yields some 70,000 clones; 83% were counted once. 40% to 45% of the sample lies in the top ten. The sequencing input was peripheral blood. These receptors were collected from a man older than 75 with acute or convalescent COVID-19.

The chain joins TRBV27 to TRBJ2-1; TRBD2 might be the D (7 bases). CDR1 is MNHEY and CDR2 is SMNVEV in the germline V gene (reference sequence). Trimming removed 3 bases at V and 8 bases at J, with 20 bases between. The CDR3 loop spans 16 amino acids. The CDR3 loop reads CASSFPPRGGADEQFF. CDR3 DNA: TGTGCCAGCAGTTTCCCCCCTAGGGGGGGCGCGGATGAGCAGTTCTTC.

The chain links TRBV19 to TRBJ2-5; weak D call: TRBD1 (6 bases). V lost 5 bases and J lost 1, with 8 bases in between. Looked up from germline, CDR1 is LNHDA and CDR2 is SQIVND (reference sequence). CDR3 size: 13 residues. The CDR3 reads CASSPRGQETQYF. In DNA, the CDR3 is TGTGCCAGTAGTCCCAGGGGCCAAGAGACCCAGTACTTC.

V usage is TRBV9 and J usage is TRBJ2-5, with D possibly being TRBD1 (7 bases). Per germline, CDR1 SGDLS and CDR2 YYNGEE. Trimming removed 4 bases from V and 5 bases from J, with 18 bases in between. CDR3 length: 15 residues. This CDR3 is CASSTRDSGGETQYF. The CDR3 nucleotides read TGTGCCAGCAGCACCCGGGACAGTGGGGGGGAGACCCAGTACTTC.

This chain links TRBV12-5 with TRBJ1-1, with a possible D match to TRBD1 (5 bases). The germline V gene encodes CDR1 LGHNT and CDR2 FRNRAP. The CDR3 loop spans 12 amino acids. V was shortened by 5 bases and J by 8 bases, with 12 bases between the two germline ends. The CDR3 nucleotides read TGTGCTAGTGGTCGTGGGCAGGGCGAAGCTTTCTTT. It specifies CASGRGQGEAFF. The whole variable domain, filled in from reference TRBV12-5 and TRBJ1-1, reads DARVTQTPRHKVTEMGQEVTMRCQPILGHNTVFWYRQTMMQGLELLAYFRNRAPLDDSGMPKDRFSAEMPDATLATLKIQPSEPRDSAVYFCASGRGQGEAFFGQGTRLTVV.

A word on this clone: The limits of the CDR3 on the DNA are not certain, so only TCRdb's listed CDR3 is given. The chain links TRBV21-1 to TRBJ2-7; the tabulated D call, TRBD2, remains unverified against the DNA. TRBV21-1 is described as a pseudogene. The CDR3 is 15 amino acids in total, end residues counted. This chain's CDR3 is CASKRVGGGSPEQYF.

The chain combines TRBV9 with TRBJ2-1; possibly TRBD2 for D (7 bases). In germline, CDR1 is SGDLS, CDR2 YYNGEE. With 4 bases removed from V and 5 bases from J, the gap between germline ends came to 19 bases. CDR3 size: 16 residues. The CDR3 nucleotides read TGTGCCAGCAGCCCTCTGGGGGGGGGCCTGGACAATGAGCAGTTCTTC. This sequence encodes CASSPLGGGLDNEQFF.

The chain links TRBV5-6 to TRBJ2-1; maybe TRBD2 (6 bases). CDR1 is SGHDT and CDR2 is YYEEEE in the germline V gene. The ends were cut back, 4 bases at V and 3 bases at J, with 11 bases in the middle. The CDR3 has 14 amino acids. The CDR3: CASSHGRLYNEQFF. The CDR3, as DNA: TGTGCCAGCAGCCACGGGAGACTCTACAATGAGCAGTTCTTC.

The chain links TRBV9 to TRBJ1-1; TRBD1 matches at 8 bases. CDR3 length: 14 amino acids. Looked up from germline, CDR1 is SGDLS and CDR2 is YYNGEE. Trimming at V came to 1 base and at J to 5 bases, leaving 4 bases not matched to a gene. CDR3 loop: CASSVLTGGTEAFF. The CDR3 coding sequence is TGTGCCAGCAGCGTACTTACAGGGGGGACTGAAGCTTTCTTT.

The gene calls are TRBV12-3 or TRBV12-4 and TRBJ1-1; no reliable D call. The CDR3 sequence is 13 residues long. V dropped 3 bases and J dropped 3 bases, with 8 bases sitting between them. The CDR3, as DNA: TGTGCCAGCAGTTTCGGCGGAGACACTGAAGCTTTCTTT. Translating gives CASSFGGDTEAFF.

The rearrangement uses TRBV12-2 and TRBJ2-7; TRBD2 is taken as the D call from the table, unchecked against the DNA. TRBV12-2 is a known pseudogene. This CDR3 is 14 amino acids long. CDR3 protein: CASRRLAILHEQYF. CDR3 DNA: TGTGCAAGTCGTCGACTAGCGATCCTCCACGAGCAGTACTTC.

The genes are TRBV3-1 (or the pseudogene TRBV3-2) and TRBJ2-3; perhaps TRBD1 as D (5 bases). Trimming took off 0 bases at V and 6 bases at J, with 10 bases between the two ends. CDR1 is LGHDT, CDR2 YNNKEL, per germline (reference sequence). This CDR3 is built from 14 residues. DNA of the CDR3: TGTGCCAGCAGCCAAGAATCAGGGTGGGATACGCAGTATTTT. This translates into CASSQESGWDTQYF.

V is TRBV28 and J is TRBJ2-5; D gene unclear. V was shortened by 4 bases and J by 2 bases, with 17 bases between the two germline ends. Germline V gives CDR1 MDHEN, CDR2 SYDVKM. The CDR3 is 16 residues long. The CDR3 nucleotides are TGTGCCAGCAGTTCCCGAAGTTTGACATATCAAGAGACCCAGTACTTC. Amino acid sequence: CASSSRSLTYQETQYF.

The CDR3 DNA reads TGTGCCAGCAGCTTATACAAGGGCCCGAGGGATGGCTACACCTTC. Protein: CASSLYKGPRDGYTF. The chain employs TRBV5-8 and TRBJ1-2; no clear D. V lost 2 bases and J 6 bases, leaving 17 bases between the germline ends. The V gene's germline CDR1 is SGHTS and CDR2 YDEGEE. The CDR3 runs 15 residues.

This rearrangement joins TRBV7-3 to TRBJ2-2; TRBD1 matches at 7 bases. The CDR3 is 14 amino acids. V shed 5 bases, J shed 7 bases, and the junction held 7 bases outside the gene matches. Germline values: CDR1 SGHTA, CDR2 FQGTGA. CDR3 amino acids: CASSPDPGGGELFF. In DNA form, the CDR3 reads TGTGCCAGCAGCCCGGACCCAGGGGGCGGGGAGCTGTTTTTT.

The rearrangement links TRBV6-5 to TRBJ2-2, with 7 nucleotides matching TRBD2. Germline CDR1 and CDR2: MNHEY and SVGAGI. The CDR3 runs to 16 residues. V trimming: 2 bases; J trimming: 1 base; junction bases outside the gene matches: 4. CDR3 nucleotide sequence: TGTGCCAGCAGTTACGGTGCTAGCGGGAACACCGGGGAGCTGTTTTTT. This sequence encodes CASSYGASGNTGELFF.